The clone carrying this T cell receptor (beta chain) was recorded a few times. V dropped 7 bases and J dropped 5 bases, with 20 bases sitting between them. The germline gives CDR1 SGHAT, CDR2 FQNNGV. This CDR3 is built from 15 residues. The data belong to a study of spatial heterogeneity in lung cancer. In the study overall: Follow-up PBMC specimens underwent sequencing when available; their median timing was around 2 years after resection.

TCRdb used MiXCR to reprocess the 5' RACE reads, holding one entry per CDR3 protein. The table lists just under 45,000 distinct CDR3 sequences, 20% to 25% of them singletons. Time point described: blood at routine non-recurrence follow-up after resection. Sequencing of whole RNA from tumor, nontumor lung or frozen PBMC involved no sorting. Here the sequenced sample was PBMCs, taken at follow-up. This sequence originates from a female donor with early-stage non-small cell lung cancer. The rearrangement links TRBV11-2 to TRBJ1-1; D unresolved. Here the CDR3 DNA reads TGTGCCAGCACCCCCTTAAGTCTGGGATCTACTGAAGCTTTCTTT. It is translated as CASTPLSLGSTEAFF.